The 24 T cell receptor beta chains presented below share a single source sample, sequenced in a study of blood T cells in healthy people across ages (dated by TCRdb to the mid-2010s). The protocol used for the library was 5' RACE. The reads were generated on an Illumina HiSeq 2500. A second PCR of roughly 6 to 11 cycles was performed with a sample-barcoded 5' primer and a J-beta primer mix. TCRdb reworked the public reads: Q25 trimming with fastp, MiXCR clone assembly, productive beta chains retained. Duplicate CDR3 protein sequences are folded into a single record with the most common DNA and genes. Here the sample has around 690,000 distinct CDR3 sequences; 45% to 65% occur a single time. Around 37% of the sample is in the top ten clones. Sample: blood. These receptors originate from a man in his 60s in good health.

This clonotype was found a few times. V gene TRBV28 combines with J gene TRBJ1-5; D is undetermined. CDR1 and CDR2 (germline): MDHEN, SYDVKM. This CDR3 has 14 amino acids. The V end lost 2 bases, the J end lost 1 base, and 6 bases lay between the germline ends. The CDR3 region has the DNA TGTGCCAGCAGTTTAGTACAGAGCAATCAGCCCCAGCATTTT. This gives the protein CASSLVQSNQPQHF.

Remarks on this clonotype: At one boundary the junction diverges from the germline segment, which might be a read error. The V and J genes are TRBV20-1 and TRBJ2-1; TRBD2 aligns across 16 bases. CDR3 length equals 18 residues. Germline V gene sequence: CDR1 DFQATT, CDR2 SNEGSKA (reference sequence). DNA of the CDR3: TGCAGTGCCTCACCGGGACTAGCGGGGGGGTTGGATGGAAATGGGCAGTTCTTC. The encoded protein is CSASPGLAGGLDGNGQFF.

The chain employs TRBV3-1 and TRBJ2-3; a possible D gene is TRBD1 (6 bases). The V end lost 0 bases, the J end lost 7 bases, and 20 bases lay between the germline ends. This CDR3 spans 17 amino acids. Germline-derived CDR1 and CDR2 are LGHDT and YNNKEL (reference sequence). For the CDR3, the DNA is TGTGCCAGCAGCCAAGATACGGGGACACGAGGTTTACATACGCAGTATTTT. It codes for CASSQDTGTRGLHTQYF.

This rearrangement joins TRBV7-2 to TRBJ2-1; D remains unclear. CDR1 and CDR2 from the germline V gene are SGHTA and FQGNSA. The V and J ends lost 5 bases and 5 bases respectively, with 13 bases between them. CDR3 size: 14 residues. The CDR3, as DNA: TGTGCCAGCAGCACAAGTTTTGTGAACAATGAGCAGTTCTTC. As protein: CASSTSFVNNEQFF. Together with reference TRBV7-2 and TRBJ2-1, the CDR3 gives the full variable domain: GAGVSQSPSNKVTEKGKDVELRCDPISGHTALYWYRQSLGQGLEFLIYFQGNSAPDKSGLPSDRFSAERTGGSVSTLTIQRTQQEDSAVYLCASSTSFVNNEQFFGPGTRLTVL.

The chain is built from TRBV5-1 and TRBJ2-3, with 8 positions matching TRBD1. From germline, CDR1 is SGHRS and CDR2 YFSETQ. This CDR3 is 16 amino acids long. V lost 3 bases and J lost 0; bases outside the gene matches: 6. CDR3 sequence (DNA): TGCGCCAGCAGCTCTGGACAGGGTGCTAGCACAGATACGCAGTATTTT. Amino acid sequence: CASSSGQGASTDTQYF.

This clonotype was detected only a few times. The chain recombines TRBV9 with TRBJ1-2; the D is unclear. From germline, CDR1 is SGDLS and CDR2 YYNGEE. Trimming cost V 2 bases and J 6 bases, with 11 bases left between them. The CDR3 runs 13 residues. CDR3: CASSVGTSDGYTF. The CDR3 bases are TGTGCCAGCAGCGTTGGAACGTCGGATGGCTACACCTTC.

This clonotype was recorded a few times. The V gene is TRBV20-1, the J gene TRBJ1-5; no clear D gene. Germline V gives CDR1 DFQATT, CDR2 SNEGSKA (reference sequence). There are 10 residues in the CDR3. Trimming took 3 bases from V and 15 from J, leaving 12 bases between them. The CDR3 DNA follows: TGCAGTGCTAGGTCGGGCACCAGGCATTTT. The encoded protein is CSARSGTRHF.

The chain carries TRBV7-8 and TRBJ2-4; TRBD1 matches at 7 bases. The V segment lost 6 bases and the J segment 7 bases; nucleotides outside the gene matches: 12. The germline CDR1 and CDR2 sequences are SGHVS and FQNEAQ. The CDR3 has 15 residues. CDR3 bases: TGTGCCAGCAGTAACGTGAGGGGGCTGGGGAACATTCAGTACTTC. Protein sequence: CASSNVRGLGNIQYF.

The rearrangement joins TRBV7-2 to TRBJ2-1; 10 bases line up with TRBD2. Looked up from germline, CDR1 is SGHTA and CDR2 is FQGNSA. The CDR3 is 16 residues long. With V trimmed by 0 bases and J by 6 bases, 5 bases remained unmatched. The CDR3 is CASSLAPKRGGNEQFF. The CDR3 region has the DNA TGTGCCAGCAGCTTAGCGCCGAAGCGGGGGGGCAATGAGCAGTTCTTC.

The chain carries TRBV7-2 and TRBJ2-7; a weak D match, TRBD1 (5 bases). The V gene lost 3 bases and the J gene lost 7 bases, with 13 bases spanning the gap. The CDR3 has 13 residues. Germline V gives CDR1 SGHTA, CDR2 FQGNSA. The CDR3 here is CASSLESRGEQYF. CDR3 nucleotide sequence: TGTGCCAGCAGCTTGGAGTCTAGGGGTGAGCAGTACTTC. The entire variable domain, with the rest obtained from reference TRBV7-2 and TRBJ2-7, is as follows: GAGVSQSPSNKVTEKGKDVELRCDPISGHTALYWYRQSLGQGLEFLIYFQGNSAPDKSGLPSDRFSAERTGGSVSTLTIQRTQQEDSAVYLCASSLESRGEQYFGPGTRLTVT.

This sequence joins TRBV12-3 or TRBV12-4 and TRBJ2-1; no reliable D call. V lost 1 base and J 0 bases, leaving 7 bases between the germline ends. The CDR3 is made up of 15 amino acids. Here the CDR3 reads CASSLGDTSYNEQFF. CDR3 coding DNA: TGTGCCAGCAGTTTAGGGGATACCTCCTACAATGAGCAGTTCTTC.

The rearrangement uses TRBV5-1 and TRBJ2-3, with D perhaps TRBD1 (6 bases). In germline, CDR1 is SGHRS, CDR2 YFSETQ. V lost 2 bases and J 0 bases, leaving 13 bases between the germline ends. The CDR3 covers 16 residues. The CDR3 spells CASSFPEGVSTDTQYF. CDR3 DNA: TGCGCCAGCAGCTTTCCTGAGGGGGTGAGCACAGATACGCAGTATTTT.

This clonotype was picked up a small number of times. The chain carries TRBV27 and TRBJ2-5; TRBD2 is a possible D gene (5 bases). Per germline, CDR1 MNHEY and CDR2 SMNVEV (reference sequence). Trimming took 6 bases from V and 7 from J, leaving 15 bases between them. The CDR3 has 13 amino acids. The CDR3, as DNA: TGTGCCAGCAGCCAAAGCCCGGGGTCGACCCAGTACTTC. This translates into CASSQSPGSTQYF.

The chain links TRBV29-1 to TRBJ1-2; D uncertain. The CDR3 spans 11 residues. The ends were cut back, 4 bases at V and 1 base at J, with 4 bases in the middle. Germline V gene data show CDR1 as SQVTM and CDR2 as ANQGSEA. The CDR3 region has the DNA TGCAGCGTTGCAAGTAACTATGGCTACACCTTC. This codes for CSVASNYGYTF.

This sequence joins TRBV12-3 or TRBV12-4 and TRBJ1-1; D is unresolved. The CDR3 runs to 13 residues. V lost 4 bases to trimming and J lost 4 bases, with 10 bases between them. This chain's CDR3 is CASSSGRGTEAFF. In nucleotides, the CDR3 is TGTGCCAGCAGTTCCGGGAGAGGCACTGAAGCTTTCTTT.

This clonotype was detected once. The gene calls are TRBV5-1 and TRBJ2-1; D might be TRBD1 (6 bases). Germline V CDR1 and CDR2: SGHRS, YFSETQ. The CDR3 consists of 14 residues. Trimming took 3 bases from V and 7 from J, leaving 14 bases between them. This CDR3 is CASSSSPGQNEQFF. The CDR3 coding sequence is TGCGCCAGCAGCTCGTCACCCGGACAGAATGAGCAGTTCTTC.

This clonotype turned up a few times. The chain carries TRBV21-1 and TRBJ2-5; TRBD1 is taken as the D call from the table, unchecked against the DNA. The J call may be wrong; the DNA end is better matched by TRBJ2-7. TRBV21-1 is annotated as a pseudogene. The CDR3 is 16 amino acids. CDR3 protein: CASSKAEGQGVDEQYF. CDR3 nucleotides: TGTGCCAGCAGCAAAGCGGAGGGACAGGGGGTGGACGAGCAGTACTTC.

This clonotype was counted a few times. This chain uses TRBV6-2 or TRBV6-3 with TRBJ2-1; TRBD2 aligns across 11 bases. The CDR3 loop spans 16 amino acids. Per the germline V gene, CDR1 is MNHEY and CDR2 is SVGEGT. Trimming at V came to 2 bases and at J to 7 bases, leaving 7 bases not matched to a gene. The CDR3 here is CASSYPRLAGLNEQFF. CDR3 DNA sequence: TGTGCCAGCAGTTACCCGCGACTAGCGGGGTTGAATGAGCAGTTCTTC.

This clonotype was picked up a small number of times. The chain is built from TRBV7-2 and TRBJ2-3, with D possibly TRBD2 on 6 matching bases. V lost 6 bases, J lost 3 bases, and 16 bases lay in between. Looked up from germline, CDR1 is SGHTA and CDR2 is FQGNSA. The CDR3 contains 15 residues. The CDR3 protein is CASRSPFGGTDTQYF. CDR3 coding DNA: TGTGCCAGCAGGTCCCCCTTCGGGGGAACAGATACGCAGTATTTT.

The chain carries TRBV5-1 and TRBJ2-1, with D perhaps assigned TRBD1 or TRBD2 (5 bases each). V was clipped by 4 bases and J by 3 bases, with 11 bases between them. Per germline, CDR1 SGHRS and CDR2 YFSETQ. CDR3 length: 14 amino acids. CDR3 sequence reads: CASSLRDDYNEQFF. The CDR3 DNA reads TGCGCCAGCAGCCTCCGGGACGACTACAATGAGCAGTTCTTC.

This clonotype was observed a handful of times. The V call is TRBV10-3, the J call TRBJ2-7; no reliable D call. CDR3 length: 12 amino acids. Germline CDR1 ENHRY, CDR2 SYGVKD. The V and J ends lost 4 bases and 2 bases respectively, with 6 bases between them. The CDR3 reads CAISVSTYEQYF. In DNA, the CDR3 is TGTGCCATCAGTGTGTCTACCTACGAGCAGTACTTC.

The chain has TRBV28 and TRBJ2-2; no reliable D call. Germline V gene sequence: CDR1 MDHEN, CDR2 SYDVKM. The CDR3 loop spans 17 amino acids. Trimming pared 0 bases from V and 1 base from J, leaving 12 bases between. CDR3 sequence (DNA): TGTGCCAGCAGTTTATGGTTTTATGGGCGGAACACCGGGGAGCTGTTTTTT. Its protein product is CASSLWFYGRNTGELFF.

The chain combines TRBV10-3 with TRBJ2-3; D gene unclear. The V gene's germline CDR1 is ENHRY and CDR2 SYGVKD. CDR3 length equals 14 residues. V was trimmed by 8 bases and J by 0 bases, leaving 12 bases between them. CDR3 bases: TGTGCCATCCAGGACGCCTCTAGCACAGATACGCAGTATTTT. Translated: CAIQDASSTDTQYF.

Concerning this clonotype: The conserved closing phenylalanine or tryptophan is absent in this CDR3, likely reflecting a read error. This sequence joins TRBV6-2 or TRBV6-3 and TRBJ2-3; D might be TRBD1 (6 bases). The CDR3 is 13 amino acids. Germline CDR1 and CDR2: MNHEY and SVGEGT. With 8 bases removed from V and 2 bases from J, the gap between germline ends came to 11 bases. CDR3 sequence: CASRTEITDTQYL. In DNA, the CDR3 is TGTGCCAGCCGGACAGAGATCACAGATACGCAGTATTTA.